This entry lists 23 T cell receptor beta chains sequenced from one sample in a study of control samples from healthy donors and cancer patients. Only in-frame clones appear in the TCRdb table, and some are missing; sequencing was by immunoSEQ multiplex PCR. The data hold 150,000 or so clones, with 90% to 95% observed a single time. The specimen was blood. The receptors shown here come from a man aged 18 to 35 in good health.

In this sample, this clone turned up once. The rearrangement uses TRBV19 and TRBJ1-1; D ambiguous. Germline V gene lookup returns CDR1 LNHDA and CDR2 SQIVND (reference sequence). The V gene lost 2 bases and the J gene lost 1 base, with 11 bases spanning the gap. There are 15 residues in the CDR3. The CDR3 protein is CASSIMKDTNTEAFF. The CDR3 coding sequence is TGTGCCAGTAGTATAATGAAGGATACGAACACTGAAGCTTTCTTT.

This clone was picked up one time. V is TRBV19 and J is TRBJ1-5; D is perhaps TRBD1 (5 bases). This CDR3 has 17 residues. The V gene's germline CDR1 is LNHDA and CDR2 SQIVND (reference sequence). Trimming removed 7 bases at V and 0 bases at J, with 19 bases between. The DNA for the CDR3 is TGTGCCAGTAATGAGGACATTCCCGCATATAGCAATCAGCCCCAGCATTTT. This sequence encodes CASNEDIPAYSNQPQHF.

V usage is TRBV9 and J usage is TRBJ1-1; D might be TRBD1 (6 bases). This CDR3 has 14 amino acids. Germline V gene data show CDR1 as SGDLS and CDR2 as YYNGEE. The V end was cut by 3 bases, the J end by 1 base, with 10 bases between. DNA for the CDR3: TGTGCCAGCAGCGCGGGACACCCGAACACTGAAGCTTTCTTT. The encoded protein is CASSAGHPNTEAFF.

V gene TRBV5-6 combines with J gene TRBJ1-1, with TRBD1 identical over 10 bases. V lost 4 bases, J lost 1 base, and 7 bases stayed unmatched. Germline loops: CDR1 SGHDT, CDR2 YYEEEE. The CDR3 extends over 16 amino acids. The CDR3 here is CASSRDRGPWNTEAFF. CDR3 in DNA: TGTGCCAGCAGCCGTGACAGGGGGCCATGGAACACTGAAGCTTTCTTT.

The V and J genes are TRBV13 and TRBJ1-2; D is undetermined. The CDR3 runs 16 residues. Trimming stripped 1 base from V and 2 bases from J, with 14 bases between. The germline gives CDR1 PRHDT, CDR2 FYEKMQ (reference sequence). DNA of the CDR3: TGTGCCAGCAGCTTAGCTGCGGGGTCCATAAACTATGGCTACACCTTC. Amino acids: CASSLAAGSINYGYTF.

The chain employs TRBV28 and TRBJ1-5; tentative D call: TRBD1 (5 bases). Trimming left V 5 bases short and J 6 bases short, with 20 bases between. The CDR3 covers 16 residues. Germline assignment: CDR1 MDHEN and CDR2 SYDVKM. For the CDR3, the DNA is TGTGCCAGCAGTGGGACTTCGCAGGATGTGGGTCAGCCCCAGCATTTT. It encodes CASSGTSQDVGQPQHF. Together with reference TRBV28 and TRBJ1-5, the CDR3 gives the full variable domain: DVKVTQSSRYLVKRTGEKVFLECVQDMDHENMFWYRQDPGLGLRLIYFSYDVKMKEKGDIPEGYSVSREKKERFSLILESASTNQTSMYLCASSGTSQDVGQPQHFGDGTRLSIL.

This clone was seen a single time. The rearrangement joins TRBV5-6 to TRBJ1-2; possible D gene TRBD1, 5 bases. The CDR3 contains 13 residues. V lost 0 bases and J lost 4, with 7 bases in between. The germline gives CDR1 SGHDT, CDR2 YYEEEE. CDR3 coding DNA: TGTGCCAGCAGCTTGGGACAGATCTATGGCTACACCTTC. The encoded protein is CASSLGQIYGYTF.

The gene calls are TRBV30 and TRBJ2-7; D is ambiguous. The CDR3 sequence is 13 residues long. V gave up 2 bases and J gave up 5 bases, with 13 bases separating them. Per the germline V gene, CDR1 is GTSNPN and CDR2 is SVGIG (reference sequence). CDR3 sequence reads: CAWSTRLENEQYF. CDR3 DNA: TGTGCCTGGAGTACCAGACTTGAAAACGAGCAGTACTTC.

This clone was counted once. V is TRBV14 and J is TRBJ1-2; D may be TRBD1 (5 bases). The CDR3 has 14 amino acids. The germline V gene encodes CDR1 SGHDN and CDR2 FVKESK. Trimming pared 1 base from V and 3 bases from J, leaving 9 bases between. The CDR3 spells CASSQAGRDYGYTF. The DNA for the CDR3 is TGTGCCAGCAGCCAAGCGGGGCGGGACTATGGCTACACCTTC.

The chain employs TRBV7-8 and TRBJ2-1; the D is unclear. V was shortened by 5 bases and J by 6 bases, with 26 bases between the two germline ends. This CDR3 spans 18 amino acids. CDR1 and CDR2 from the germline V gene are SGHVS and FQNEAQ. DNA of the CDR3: TGTGCCAGCAGCCCCCTTGCAGTAGGGCAGATCGGGTCCAATGAGCAGTTCTTC. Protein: CASSPLAVGQIGSNEQFF.

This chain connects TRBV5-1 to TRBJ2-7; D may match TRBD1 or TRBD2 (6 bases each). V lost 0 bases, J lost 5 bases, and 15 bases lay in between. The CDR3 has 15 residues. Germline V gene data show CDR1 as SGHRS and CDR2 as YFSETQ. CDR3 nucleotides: TGCGCCAGCAGCTTGGAGGGGGGACGTGGTAACGAGCAGTACTTC. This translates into CASSLEGGRGNEQYF.

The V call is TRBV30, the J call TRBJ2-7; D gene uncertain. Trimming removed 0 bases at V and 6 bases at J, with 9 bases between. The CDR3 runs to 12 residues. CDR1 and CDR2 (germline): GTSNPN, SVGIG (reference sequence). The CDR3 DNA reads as TGTGCCTGGAGTGTATCCAGAGGCGAGCAGTACTTC. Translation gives CAWSVSRGEQYF.

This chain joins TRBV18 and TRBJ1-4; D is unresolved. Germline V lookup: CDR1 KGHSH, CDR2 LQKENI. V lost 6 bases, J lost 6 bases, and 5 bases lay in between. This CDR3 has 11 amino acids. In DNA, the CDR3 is TGTGCCAGCTCTTCGGATGAAAAACTGTTTTTT. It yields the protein CASSSDEKLFF.

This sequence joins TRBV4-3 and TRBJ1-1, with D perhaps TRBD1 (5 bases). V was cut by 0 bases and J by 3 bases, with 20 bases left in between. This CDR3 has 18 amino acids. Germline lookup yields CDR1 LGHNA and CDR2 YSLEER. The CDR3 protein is CASSQDYRRIVEYTEAFF. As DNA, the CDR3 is TGCGCCAGCAGCCAAGATTACAGGCGGATTGTAGAGTACACTGAAGCTTTCTTT.

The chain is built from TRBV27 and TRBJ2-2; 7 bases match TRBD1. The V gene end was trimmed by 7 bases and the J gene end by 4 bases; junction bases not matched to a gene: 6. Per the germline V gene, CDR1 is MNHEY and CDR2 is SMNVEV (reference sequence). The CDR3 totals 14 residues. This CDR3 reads CASKAGGITGELFF. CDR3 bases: TGTGCCAGCAAGGCAGGGGGAATCACCGGGGAGCTGTTTTTT.

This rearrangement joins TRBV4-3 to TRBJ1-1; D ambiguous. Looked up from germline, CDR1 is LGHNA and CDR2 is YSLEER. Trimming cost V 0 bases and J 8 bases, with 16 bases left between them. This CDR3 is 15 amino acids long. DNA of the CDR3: TGCGCCAGCAGCCAAGATTTTGAGGGAATGACCGAAGCTTTCTTT. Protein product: CASSQDFEGMTEAFF.

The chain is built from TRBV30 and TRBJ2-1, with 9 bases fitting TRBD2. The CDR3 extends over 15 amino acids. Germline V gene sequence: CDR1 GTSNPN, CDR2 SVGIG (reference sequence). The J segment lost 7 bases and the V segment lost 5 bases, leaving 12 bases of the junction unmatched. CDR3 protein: CAWDPGLAIQNEQFF. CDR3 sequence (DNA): TGTGCCTGGGACCCTGGACTAGCGATACAAAATGAGCAGTTCTTC.

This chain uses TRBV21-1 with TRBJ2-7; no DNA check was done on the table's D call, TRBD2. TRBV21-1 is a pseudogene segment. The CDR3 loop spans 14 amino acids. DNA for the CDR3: TGTGCCAGCCCCCGGGAGCCCTCTACCTTAGAGCAGTACTTC. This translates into CASPREPSTLEQYF.

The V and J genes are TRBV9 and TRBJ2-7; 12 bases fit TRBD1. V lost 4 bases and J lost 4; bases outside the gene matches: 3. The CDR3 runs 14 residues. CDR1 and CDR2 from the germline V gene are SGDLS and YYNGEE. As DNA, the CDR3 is TGTGCCAGCAGCTTGGGACAGGGGGCTTACGAGCAGTACTTC. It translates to CASSLGQGAYEQYF. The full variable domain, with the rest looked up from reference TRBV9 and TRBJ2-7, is DSGVTQTPKHLITATGQRVTLRCSPRSGDLSVYWYQQSLDQGLQFLIQYYNGEERAKGNILERFSAQQFPDLHSELNLSSLELGDSALYFCASSLGQGAYEQYFGPGTRLTVT.

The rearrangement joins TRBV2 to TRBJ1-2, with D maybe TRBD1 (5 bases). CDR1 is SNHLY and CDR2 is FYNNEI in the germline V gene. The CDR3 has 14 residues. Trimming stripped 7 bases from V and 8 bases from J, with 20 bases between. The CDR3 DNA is TGTGCCAGCACCAGGGACGGGTGGATGGGAGGCTACACCTTC. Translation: CASTRDGWMGGYTF.

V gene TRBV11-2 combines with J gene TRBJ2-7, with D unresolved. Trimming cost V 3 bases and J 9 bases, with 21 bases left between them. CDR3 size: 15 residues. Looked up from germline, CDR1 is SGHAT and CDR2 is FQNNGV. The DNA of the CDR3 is TGTGCCAGCAGCTTTCGAGACCCATCCTACGAAGGGCAGTACTTC. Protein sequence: CASSFRDPSYEGQYF.

CDR3 in DNA: TGTGCCAGCAGCCCACGGGACAGTAATTCACCCCTCCACTTT. This sequence encodes CASSPRDSNSPLHF. The chain carries TRBV7-2 and TRBJ1-6, with 7 bases aligning to TRBD1. Per the germline V gene, CDR1 is SGHTA and CDR2 is FQGNSA. V was pared by 5 bases and J by 6 bases, with 4 bases of the junction left unmatched. The CDR3 contains 14 residues.

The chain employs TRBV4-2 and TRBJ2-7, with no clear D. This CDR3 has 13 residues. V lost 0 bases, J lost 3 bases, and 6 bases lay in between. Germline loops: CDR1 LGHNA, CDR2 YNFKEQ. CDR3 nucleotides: TGTGCCAGCAGCCAAGATGAGTACTACGAGCAGTACTTC. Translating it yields CASSQDEYYEQYF.